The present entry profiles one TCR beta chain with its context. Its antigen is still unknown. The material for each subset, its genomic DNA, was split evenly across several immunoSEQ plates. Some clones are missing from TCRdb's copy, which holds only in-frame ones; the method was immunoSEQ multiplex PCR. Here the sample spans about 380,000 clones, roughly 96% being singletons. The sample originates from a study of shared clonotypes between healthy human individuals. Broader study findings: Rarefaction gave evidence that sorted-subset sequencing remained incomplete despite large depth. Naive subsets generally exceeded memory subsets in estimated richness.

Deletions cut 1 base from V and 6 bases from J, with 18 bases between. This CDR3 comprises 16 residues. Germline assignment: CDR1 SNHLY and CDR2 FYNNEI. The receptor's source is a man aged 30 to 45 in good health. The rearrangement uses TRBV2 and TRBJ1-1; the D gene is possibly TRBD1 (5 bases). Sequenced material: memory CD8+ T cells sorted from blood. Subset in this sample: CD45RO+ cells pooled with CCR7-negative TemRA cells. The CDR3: CASSEGVRDRGAEAFF. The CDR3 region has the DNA TGTGCCAGCAGTGAAGGGGTCAGGGATCGTGGCGCTGAAGCTTTCTTT. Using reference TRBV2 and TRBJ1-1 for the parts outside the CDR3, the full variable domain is EPEVTQTPSHQVTQMGQEVILRCVPISNHLYFYWYRQILGQKVEFLVSFYNNEISEKSEIFDDQFSVERPDGSNFTLKIRSTKLEDSAMYFCASSEGVRDRGAEAFFGQGTRLTVV.